Listed below are T cell receptor beta chains from one sample, sequenced in a study of blood T cell repertoires in COVID-19. Generated by immunoSEQ multiplex PCR, the TCRdb table keeps only in-frame clones and is missing some. The sample consists of around 16,000 clones, roughly nine tenths of them appearing once. Sequenced material: peripheral blood. Source of these receptors: a man aged 80 or over with acute or convalescent COVID-19. The CDR3 runs from the conserved cysteine through the conserved F or W. The D gene is left open where the match is weak. Not every row has a clone size; where given, it reads once, few, many or a size class.

j_call: TRBJ1-2; v_call: TRBV5-6; clone_size: -; d_call: TRBD1; cdr3_aa: CASSLLRTGTDYGYTF; cdr3_nt: TGTGCCAGCAGCTTGCTGAGGACAGGGACGGACTATGGCTACACCTTC
j_call: TRBJ2-1; v_call: TRBV19; clone_size: -; d_call: TRBD1; cdr3_aa: CASNSLVGTEKNNEQFF; cdr3_nt: TGTGCCAGTAATTCATTAGTGGGGACAGAAAAAAACAATGAGCAGTTCTTC
j_call: TRBJ2-2; v_call: TRBV7-3; clone_size: once; d_call: TRBD1; cdr3_aa: CASSSDRGTQGGELFF; cdr3_nt: TGTGCCAGCAGCTCCGACAGGGGGACGCAGGGCGGGGAGCTGTTTTTT
j_call: TRBJ2-3; v_call: TRBV6-5; clone_size: once; d_call: -; cdr3_aa: CASSLTGISTDTQYF; cdr3_nt: TGTGCCAGCAGTCTGACCGGGATTAGCACAGATACGCAGTATTTT
j_call: TRBJ2-1; v_call: TRBV3-1/TRBV3-2; clone_size: -; d_call: -; cdr3_aa: CASSRLLEGNEQFF; cdr3_nt: TGTGCCAGCAGCCGCCTCCTTGAGGGCAATGAGCAGTTCTTC
j_call: TRBJ2-2; v_call: TRBV9; clone_size: -; d_call: TRBD2; cdr3_aa: CASSLQTSGTNTGELFF; cdr3_nt: TGTGCCAGCAGCTTACAAACTAGCGGTACGAACACCGGGGAGCTGTTTTTT
j_call: TRBJ2-3; v_call: TRBV7-7; clone_size: -; d_call: -; cdr3_aa: CASSLAGGVGDTQYF; cdr3_nt: TGTGCCAGCAGCTTAGCGGGGGGAGTAGGAGATACGCAGTATTTT
j_call: TRBJ2-7; v_call: TRBV30; clone_size: -; d_call: -; cdr3_aa: CAWSVRGTGGSEQYF; cdr3_nt: TGTGCCTGGAGTGTACGTGGGACTGGGGGGAGCGAGCAGTACTTC
j_call: TRBJ2-3; v_call: TRBV24-1; clone_size: -; d_call: TRBD2; cdr3_aa: CATSDLPSGGVDTQYF; cdr3_nt: TGTGCCACCAGTGATTTGCCCAGCGGGGGGGTAGATACGCAGTATTTT
j_call: TRBJ2-7; v_call: TRBV5-1; clone_size: -; d_call: TRBD1; cdr3_aa: CASSPRQRDRTYEQYF; cdr3_nt: TGCGCCAGCAGCCCCCGCCAACGGGACAGAACCTACGAGCAGTACTTC
j_call: TRBJ2-1; v_call: TRBV10-3; clone_size: -; d_call: TRBD1; cdr3_aa: CAISEDRGSYNEQFF; cdr3_nt: TGTGCCATCAGTGAGGACAGGGGATCCTACAATGAGCAGTTCTTC
j_call: TRBJ1-5; v_call: TRBV19; clone_size: -; d_call: TRBD1; cdr3_aa: CASSIGVIQGQQPQHF; cdr3_nt: TGTGCCAGTAGTATTGGGGTTATACAGGGGCAACAGCCCCAGCATTTT
j_call: TRBJ1-1; v_call: TRBV6-5; clone_size: -; d_call: -; cdr3_aa: CATPNGVGTEAFF; cdr3_nt: TGTGCCACCCCTAACGGGGTTGGGACTGAAGCTTTCTTT
j_call: TRBJ2-7; v_call: TRBV2; clone_size: -; d_call: -; cdr3_aa: CASPKERGSYEQYF; cdr3_nt: TGTGCCAGCCCGAAGGAGAGGGGGTCCTACGAGCAGTACTTC
j_call: TRBJ1-1; v_call: TRBV5-1; clone_size: -; d_call: -; cdr3_aa: CASSQGLGNTEAFF; cdr3_nt: TGCGCCAGCAGCCAGGGGTTAGGGAACACTGAAGCTTTCTTT
j_call: TRBJ2-3; v_call: TRBV2; clone_size: -; d_call: -; cdr3_aa: CASSEGGSTDTQYF; cdr3_nt: TGTGCCAGCAGTGAAGGCGGGAGCACAGATACGCAGTATTTT
j_call: TRBJ2-5; v_call: TRBV5-6; clone_size: -; d_call: TRBD2; cdr3_aa: CASSGRAGGWQETQYF; cdr3_nt: TGTGCCAGCAGCGGGAGAGCGGGAGGATGGCAAGAGACCCAGTACTTC
j_call: TRBJ1-3; v_call: TRBV19; clone_size: once; d_call: -; cdr3_aa: CASSPDSGNTIYF; cdr3_nt: TGTGCCAGTAGTCCGGACAGTGGAAACACCATATATTTT
j_call: TRBJ2-7; v_call: TRBV19; clone_size: -; d_call: TRBD2; cdr3_aa: CASSPGVAGAYEQYF; cdr3_nt: TGTGCCAGTAGTCCTGGGGTAGCGGGAGCCTACGAGCAGTACTTC
j_call: TRBJ2-5; v_call: TRBV30; clone_size: -; d_call: TRBD1; cdr3_aa: CAWSPGPGTGGGETQYF; cdr3_nt: TGTGCCTGGAGTCCCGGGCCCGGGACAGGGGGAGGAGAGACCCAGTACTTC
j_call: TRBJ1-5; v_call: TRBV19; clone_size: -; d_call: -; cdr3_aa: CASTPDRTSNQPQHF; cdr3_nt: TGTGCCAGCACCCCTGACAGGACCTCCAATCAGCCCCAGCATTTT
j_call: TRBJ2-7; v_call: TRBV9; clone_size: once; d_call: -; cdr3_aa: CASSARPGDEQYF; cdr3_nt: TGTGCCAGCAGCGCCCGCCCTGGAGACGAGCAGTACTTC
j_call: TRBJ2-7; v_call: TRBV18; clone_size: -; d_call: -; cdr3_aa: CASSPSSEEGQYF; cdr3_nt: TGTGCCAGCTCACCTTCCTCAGAGGAGGGGCAGTACTTC
j_call: TRBJ2-1; v_call: TRBV18; clone_size: -; d_call: TRBD2; cdr3_aa: CASSTGLAGAGGEQFF; cdr3_nt: TGTGCCAGCTCAACAGGACTAGCGGGGGCCGGGGGAGAGCAGTTCTTC
j_call: TRBJ1-2; v_call: TRBV18; clone_size: -; d_call: TRBD1; cdr3_aa: CASSLGQGHGYTF; cdr3_nt: TGTGCCAGCTCATTGGGACAGGGACACGGCTACACCTTC
j_call: TRBJ2-3; v_call: TRBV5-1; clone_size: -; d_call: TRBD1; cdr3_aa: CASSWGQEFTDTQYF; cdr3_nt: TGCGCCAGCAGCTGGGGACAGGAGTTCACAGATACGCAGTATTTT
j_call: TRBJ2-7; v_call: TRBV7-9; clone_size: -; d_call: -; cdr3_aa: CASSSRDTAYEQYF; cdr3_nt: TGTGCCAGCAGCAGCCGGGACACAGCCTACGAGCAGTACTTC
j_call: TRBJ2-1; v_call: TRBV18; clone_size: -; d_call: TRBD2; cdr3_aa: CASSHSGGDNEQFF; cdr3_nt: TGTGCCAGCTCACACTCGGGAGGCGACAATGAGCAGTTCTTC
j_call: TRBJ1-6; v_call: TRBV5-6; clone_size: -; d_call: -; cdr3_aa: CASSSRDSPLHF; cdr3_nt: TGTGCCAGCAGCAGCCGGGATTCACCCCTCCACTTT
j_call: TRBJ2-1; v_call: TRBV2; clone_size: -; d_call: -; cdr3_aa: CASNREYDEQFF; cdr3_nt: TGTGCCAGCAATCGGGAGTACGATGAGCAGTTCTTC
j_call: TRBJ1-1; v_call: TRBV12-5; clone_size: few; d_call: TRBD1; cdr3_aa: CASGLGTVNTEAFF; cdr3_nt: TGTGCTAGTGGTCTCGGGACAGTGAACACTGAAGCTTTCTTT
j_call: TRBJ2-2; v_call: TRBV11-2; clone_size: -; d_call: -; cdr3_aa: CASSSQPGAGGELFF; cdr3_nt: TGTGCCAGCAGCTCCCAGCCGGGAGCCGGCGGGGAGCTGTTTTTT
j_call: TRBJ1-1; v_call: TRBV5-1; clone_size: -; d_call: TRBD1; cdr3_aa: CASSLDRGGTEAFF; cdr3_nt: TGCGCCAGCAGCTTGGACAGGGGGGGCACTGAAGCTTTCTTT
j_call: TRBJ2-2; v_call: TRBV29-1; clone_size: -; d_call: TRBD2; cdr3_aa: CSVEGLAGGELFF; cdr3_nt: TGCAGCGTTGAGGGACTAGCGGGGGGGGAGCTGTTTTTT
j_call: TRBJ1-2; v_call: TRBV4-1; clone_size: -; d_call: -; cdr3_aa: CASSSGPGGDYGYTF; cdr3_nt: TGCGCCAGCAGCAGTGGCCCGGGGGGAGACTATGGCTACACCTTC
j_call: TRBJ2-7; v_call: TRBV9; clone_size: -; d_call: TRBD2; cdr3_aa: CASSPGLAADEQYF; cdr3_nt: TGTGCCAGCAGCCCGGGACTAGCGGCCGACGAGCAGTACTTC
j_call: TRBJ2-3; v_call: TRBV5-1; clone_size: -; d_call: -; cdr3_aa: CASSLLTSTDTQYF; cdr3_nt: TGCGCCAGCAGCTTACTCACTTCCACAGATACGCAGTATTTT
j_call: TRBJ2-7; v_call: TRBV27; clone_size: -; d_call: -; cdr3_aa: CASRIAPSATYEQYF; cdr3_nt: TGTGCCAGCAGGATAGCACCTTCGGCTACCTACGAGCAGTACTTC
j_call: TRBJ2-3; v_call: TRBV6-1; clone_size: -; d_call: TRBD2; cdr3_aa: CASSERTSGRGWHQATQYF; cdr3_nt: TGTGCCAGCAGTGAACGGACTAGCGGGAGAGGATGGCACCAAGCTACGCAGTATTTT
j_call: TRBJ1-6; v_call: TRBV5-6; clone_size: -; d_call: TRBD1; cdr3_aa: CASSSYGQGSSYNSPLHF; cdr3_nt: TGTGCCAGCAGCTCTTACGGACAGGGGAGCTCCTATAATTCACCCCTCCACTTT
j_call: TRBJ2-5; v_call: TRBV2; clone_size: -; d_call: -; cdr3_aa: CATPGLGETQYF; cdr3_nt: TGTGCCACCCCGGGACTGGGGGAGACCCAGTACTTC
j_call: TRBJ1-1; v_call: TRBV29-1; clone_size: -; d_call: -; cdr3_aa: CSVLRRMNTEAFF; cdr3_nt: TGCAGCGTCCTTCGGCGGATGAACACTGAAGCTTTCTTT
j_call: TRBJ2-2; v_call: TRBV25-1; clone_size: -; d_call: TRBD2; cdr3_aa: CASSSGLAGVGTGELFF; cdr3_nt: TGTGCCAGCAGTTCCGGGTTAGCGGGAGTAGGGACCGGGGAGCTGTTTTTT
j_call: TRBJ2-7; v_call: TRBV18; clone_size: -; d_call: -; cdr3_aa: CASSSPQGSYEQYF; cdr3_nt: TGTGCCAGCTCATCCCCCCAGGGGTCCTACGAGCAGTACTTC
j_call: TRBJ2-5; v_call: TRBV5-6; clone_size: -; d_call: -; cdr3_aa: CASSLGTPQETQYF; cdr3_nt: TGTGCCAGCAGCTTGGGAACACCTCAAGAGACCCAGTACTTC
j_call: TRBJ2-2; v_call: TRBV6-5; clone_size: -; d_call: -; cdr3_aa: CASRRDGTGELFF; cdr3_nt: TGTGCCAGCAGGCGAGACGGGACCGGGGAGCTGTTTTTT
j_call: TRBJ2-1; v_call: TRBV7-8; clone_size: once; d_call: TRBD2; cdr3_aa: CASSSLYGVPGLAGGSYNEQFF; cdr3_nt: TGTGCCAGCAGCTCCCTTTACGGCGTCCCGGGACTAGCGGGAGGGTCCTACAATGAGCAGTTCTTC